The present TCR beta chain was sequenced within a study of patients and donors after allogeneic stem cell transplantation. MiXCR, applied by TCRdb to the RT-PCR reads, yields one record per CDR3 protein. The table shows 160,000 or so distinct CDR3 sequences, with nearly 25% occurring only once. The V gene lost 5 bases and the J gene lost 5 bases, with 25 bases spanning the gap. CDR1 and CDR2 from the germline V gene are LGHDT and YNNKEL (reference sequence). CDR3 size: 17 residues. Material: blood, either unsorted or a sorted T cell fraction (not recorded which). The chain employs TRBV3-1 and TRBJ2-7; the D gene is possibly TRBD2 (5 bases). The clonotype comes from a human donor who was either an allogeneic HSCT recipient or a stem cell or donor lymphocyte infusion donor (not recorded which). It is not recorded whose cells these are; they may come from a transplant donor. The CDR3 is CASSEISGIPPSDEQYF. CDR3 DNA: TGTGCCAGCAGCGAAATTTCCGGGATACCCCCGTCCGACGAGCAGTACTTC.